Following are 14 T cell receptor beta chains from one sample sequenced in a study of regulatory T cells in long-lasting Graves disease. According to the study, TCR beta libraries were built with iRepertoire HTBI primers and CDR3-region Arm-PCR. One entry per CDR3 protein results from TCRdb running MiXCR on the multiplex PCR reads. The sample carries some 560,000 distinct CDR3 sequences, about 16% recorded once. Time point meaning: newly diagnosed GD, antithyroid drugs for less than 3 months. Making the TCR library involved RNA that had been extracted from PBMCs. The data also belong to a second study, concerning T cells in Graves' hyperthyroidism and ophthalmopathy.

This sample comprised peripheral blood mononuclear cells (PBMCs), obtained at new diagnosis, from a patient treated with antithyroid drugs. These receptors came from a woman aged 40 to 65 with Graves disease.

This clonotype has ten or more counts. In DNA, the CDR3 is TGTGCCAGCAGAGTACAGGGATTCCATGAGCAGTTCTTC. This codes for CASRVQGFHEQFF. The J gene is TRBJ2-1, the V gene TRBV28; maybe TRBD1 (6 bases). CDR3 length: 13 residues. Germline CDR1 MDHEN, CDR2 SYDVKM. The V and J ends lost 6 bases and 8 bases respectively, with 14 bases between them.

In its sample, this clonotype was seen many times. The chain carries TRBV6-1 and TRBJ2-7, with TRBD1 as a possible D gene (5 bases). Germline CDR1 is MNHNS and CDR2 is SASEGT. V was cut by 8 bases and J by 0 bases, with 14 bases left in between. This CDR3 region has 14 residues. CDR3 sequence reads: CASAQVLGSYEQYF. The CDR3 DNA follows: TGTGCCAGCGCACAGGTTCTAGGCTCCTACGAGCAGTACTTC.

This chain uses TRBV2 with TRBJ2-5, with 7 bases aligning to TRBD1. The CDR3 loop spans 13 amino acids. Germline trimming cut 4 bases from V and 3 bases from J; bases unmatched to any gene: 2. Germline CDR1 SNHLY, CDR2 FYNNEI. CDR3: CASSGQGEETQYF. In DNA, the CDR3 is TGTGCCAGCAGTGGACAGGGAGAAGAGACCCAGTACTTC.

This rearrangement joins TRBV12-5 to TRBJ1-2; D is undetermined. Germline-derived CDR1 and CDR2 are LGHNT and FRNRAP. CDR3 length equals 13 residues. Trimming stripped 2 bases from V and 7 bases from J, with 11 bases between. CDR3 in amino acids: CASGLLGSAGYTF. The CDR3 DNA is TGTGCTAGTGGTTTGCTGGGGTCCGCTGGCTACACCTTC.

The chain is built from TRBV5-6 and TRBJ1-1; a possible D gene is TRBD1 (5 bases). The CDR3 extends over 12 amino acids. Germline CDR1 reads SGHDT; CDR2 reads YYEEEE. V lost 4 bases and J lost 10, with 14 bases in between. The CDR3 spells CASSLGRLSAFF. The CDR3, as DNA: TGTGCCAGCAGCCTGGGACGGCTGTCAGCTTTCTTT. Full variable domain (rest looked up from reference TRBV5-6 and TRBJ1-1): DAGVTQSPTHLIKTRGQQVTLRCSPKSGHDTVSWYQQALGQGPQFIFQYYEEEERQRGNFPDRFSGHQFPNYSSELNVNALLLGDSALYLCASSLGRLSAFFGQGTRLTVV.

The chain has TRBV7-9 and TRBJ2-7; 11 bases are shared with TRBD1. This CDR3 contains 14 residues. Germline V gene sequence: CDR1 SEHNR, CDR2 FQNEAQ (reference sequence). V dropped 5 bases and J dropped 6; count of bases not matched to a gene: 6. The CDR3 sequence: CASSAGTGGSEQYF. The CDR3 DNA is TGTGCCAGCAGCGCGGGGACAGGGGGTAGCGAGCAGTACTTC. Full variable domain (outside the CDR3, taken from reference TRBV7-9 and TRBJ2-7): DTGVSQNPRHKITKRGQNVTFRCDPISEHNRLYWYRQTLGQGPEFLTYFQNEAQLEKSRLLSDRFSAERPKGSFSTLEIQRTEQGDSAMYLCASSAGTGGSEQYFGPGTRLTVT.

The V gene is TRBV5-1, the J gene TRBJ2-2; D gene unclear. The CDR3 sequence is 14 residues long. Between the trimmed V and J ends, which lost 5 bases and 8 bases, there was a span of 16 bases. Germline CDR1 SGHRS, CDR2 YFSETQ. CDR3 DNA: TGCGCCAGCAGTGATCCCCCGCCCGAGGGGGAGCTGTTTTTT. The encoded protein is CASSDPPPEGELFF.

This clonotype showed up just a few times. The chain links TRBV7-9 to TRBJ1-2; D gene unclear. The V end lost 5 bases, the J end lost 1 base, and 17 bases lay between the germline ends. Germline V gives CDR1 SEHNR, CDR2 FQNEAQ (reference sequence). The CDR3 has 16 amino acids. As DNA, the CDR3 is TGTGCCAGCAGCCCAGCTATAAGAGAACTTAACTATGGCTACACCTTC. Its protein product is CASSPAIRELNYGYTF.

This sequence joins TRBV12-3 or TRBV12-4 and TRBJ2-3; 10 bases fit TRBD1. This CDR3 is built from 15 residues. The J segment lost 4 bases and the V segment lost 3 bases, leaving 4 bases of the junction unmatched. CDR3 sequence reads: CASSFRTGGSDTQYF. The CDR3 bases are TGTGCCAGCAGTTTTAGGACAGGGGGGTCAGATACGCAGTATTTT.

V gene TRBV4-1 combines with J gene TRBJ2-1; 8 bases fit TRBD2. This CDR3 has 15 residues. Germline lookup yields CDR1 MGHRA and CDR2 YSYEKL. The V segment lost 1 base and the J segment 8 bases; nucleotides outside the gene matches: 7. The CDR3 region has the DNA TGCGCCAGCAGCCAAGTAAGCGGGGGCTTCGATGAGCAGTTCTTC. Residues: CASSQVSGGFDEQFF.

CDR3 sequence reads: CASSLGQARGDEQYF. The CDR3 region has the DNA TGTGCCAGCAGCTTAGGACAGGCAAGAGGCGACGAGCAGTACTTC. The genes are TRBV5-6 and TRBJ2-7; 7 positions agree with TRBD1. Germline assignment: CDR1 SGHDT and CDR2 YYEEEE. J was trimmed by 5 bases and V by 2 bases; bases with no gene match: 10. This CDR3 spans 15 amino acids. Full variable domain (missing parts from reference TRBV5-6 and TRBJ2-7): DAGVTQSPTHLIKTRGQQVTLRCSPKSGHDTVSWYQQALGQGPQFIFQYYEEEERQRGNFPDRFSGHQFPNYSSELNVNALLLGDSALYLCASSLGQARGDEQYFGPGTRLTVT.

This clonotype was detected many times. V gene TRBV7-9 combines with J gene TRBJ2-3; D call uncertain. The CDR3 length is 14 residues. Germline CDR1 and CDR2: SEHNR and FQNEAQ (reference sequence). Trimming left V 5 bases short and J 0 bases short, with 9 bases between. For the CDR3, the DNA is TGTGCCAGCAGCCTTACCCCTAGCACAGATACGCAGTATTTT. This translates into CASSLTPSTDTQYF.

This chain's CDR3 is CASSTDPAVYGYTF. As DNA, the CDR3 is TGCGCCAGCAGCACGGACCCCGCCGTCTATGGCTACACCTTC. This sequence joins TRBV5-1 and TRBJ1-2, with D uncertain. Per germline, CDR1 SGHRS and CDR2 YFSETQ. The CDR3 consists of 14 residues. Trimming left V 4 bases short and J 4 bases short, with 14 bases between.

The chain carries TRBV29-1 and TRBJ1-2; D might be TRBD1 (6 bases). The V gene's germline CDR1 is SQVTM and CDR2 ANQGSEA. Trimming left V 7 bases short and J 2 bases short, with 17 bases between. This CDR3 has 14 amino acids. As DNA, the CDR3 is TGCAGCGCAACAACCGGGACAAGCAACTATGGCTACACCTTC. Translating it yields CSATTGTSNYGYTF.